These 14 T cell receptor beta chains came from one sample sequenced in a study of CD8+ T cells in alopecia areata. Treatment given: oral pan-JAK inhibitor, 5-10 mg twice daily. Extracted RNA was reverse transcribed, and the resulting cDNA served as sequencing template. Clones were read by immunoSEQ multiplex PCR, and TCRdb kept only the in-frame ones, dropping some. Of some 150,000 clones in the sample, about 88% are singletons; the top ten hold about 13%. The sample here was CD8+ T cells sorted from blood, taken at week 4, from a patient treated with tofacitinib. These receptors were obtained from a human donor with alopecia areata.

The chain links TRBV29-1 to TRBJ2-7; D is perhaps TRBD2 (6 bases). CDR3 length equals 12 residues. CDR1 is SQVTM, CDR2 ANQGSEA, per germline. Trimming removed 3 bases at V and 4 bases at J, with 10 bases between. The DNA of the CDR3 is TGCAGCGTTGACGGGGGACTGTACGAGCAGTACTTC. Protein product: CSVDGGLYEQYF.

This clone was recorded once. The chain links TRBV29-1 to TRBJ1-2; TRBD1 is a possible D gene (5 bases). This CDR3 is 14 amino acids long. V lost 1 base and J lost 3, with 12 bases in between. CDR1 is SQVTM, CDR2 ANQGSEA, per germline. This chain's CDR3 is CSVEGGQGDYGYTF. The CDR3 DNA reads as TGCAGCGTTGAAGGAGGCCAGGGCGACTATGGCTACACCTTC.

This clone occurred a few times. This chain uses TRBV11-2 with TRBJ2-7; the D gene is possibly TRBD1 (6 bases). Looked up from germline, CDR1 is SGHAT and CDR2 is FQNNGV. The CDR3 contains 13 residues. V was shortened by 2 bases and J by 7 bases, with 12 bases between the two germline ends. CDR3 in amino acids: CASSLNRALEQYF. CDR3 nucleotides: TGTGCCAGCAGCTTAAACAGGGCCCTGGAGCAGTACTTC. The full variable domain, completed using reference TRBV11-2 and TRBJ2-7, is EAGVAQSPRYKIIEKRQSVAFWCNPISGHATLYWYQQILGQGPKLLIQFQNNGVVDDSQLPKDRFSAERLKGVDSTLKIQPAKLEDSAVYLCASSLNRALEQYFGPGTRLTVT.

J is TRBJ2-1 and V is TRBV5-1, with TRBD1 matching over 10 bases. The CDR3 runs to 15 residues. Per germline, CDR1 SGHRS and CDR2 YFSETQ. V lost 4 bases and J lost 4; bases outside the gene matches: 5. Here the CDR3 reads CASSKGTGEYNEQFF. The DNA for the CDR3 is TGCGCCAGCAGCAAGGGGACAGGGGAGTACAATGAGCAGTTCTTC.

The CDR3 sequence: CASSFPTGSGAFF. The CDR3 DNA reads as TGTGCCAGCAGCTTCCCGACGGGGTCAGGAGCTTTCTTT. The chain combines TRBV7-8 with TRBJ1-1; D is unclear. Deletions cut 3 bases from V and 10 bases from J, with 15 bases between. The length of the CDR3 is 13 residues. Germline values: CDR1 SGHVS, CDR2 FQNEAQ.

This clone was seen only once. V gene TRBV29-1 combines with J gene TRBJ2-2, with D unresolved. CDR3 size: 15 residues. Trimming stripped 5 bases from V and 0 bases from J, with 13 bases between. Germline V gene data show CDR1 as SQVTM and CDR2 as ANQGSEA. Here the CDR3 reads CSVISGSANTGELFF. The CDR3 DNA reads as TGCAGCGTTATCTCGGGCAGCGCGAACACCGGGGAGCTGTTTTTT.

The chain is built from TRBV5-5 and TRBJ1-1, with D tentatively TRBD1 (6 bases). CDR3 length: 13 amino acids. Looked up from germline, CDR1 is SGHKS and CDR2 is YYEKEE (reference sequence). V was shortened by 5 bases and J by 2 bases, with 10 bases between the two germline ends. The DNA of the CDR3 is TGTGCCAGCAGTACGACAGGAAACACTGAAGCTTTCTTT. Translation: CASSTTGNTEAFF.

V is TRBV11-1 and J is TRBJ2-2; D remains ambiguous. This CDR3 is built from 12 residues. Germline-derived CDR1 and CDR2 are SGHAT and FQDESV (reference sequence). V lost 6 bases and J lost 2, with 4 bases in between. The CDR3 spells CASSLNTGELFF. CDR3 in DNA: TGTGCCAGCAGTCTCAACACCGGGGAGCTGTTTTTT.

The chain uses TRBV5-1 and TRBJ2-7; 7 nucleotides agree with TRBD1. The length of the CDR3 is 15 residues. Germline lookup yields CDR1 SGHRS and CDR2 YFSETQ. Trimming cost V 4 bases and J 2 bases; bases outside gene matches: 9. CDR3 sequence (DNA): TGCGCCAGCAGCCCAACAGGGACAGCGACCTACGAGCAGTACTTC. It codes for CASSPTGTATYEQYF.

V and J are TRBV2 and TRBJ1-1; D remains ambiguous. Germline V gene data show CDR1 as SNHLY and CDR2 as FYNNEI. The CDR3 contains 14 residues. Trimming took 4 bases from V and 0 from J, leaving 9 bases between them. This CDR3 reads CASSGVTLNTEAFF. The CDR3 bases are TGTGCCAGCAGTGGGGTGACTTTGAACACTGAAGCTTTCTTT.

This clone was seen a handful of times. The CDR3: CASSENPGQGIGGYTF. DNA for the CDR3: TGTGCCAGCAGCGAAAATCCGGGACAGGGTATTGGTGGCTACACCTTC. The gene calls are TRBV9 and TRBJ1-2, with TRBD1 identical over 9 bases. This CDR3 comprises 16 residues. V lost 3 bases to trimming and J lost 7 bases; unmatched junction nucleotides: 13. Germline loops: CDR1 SGDLS, CDR2 YYNGEE. Together with reference TRBV9 and TRBJ1-2, the CDR3 gives the full variable domain: DSGVTQTPKHLITATGQRVTLRCSPRSGDLSVYWYQQSLDQGLQFLIQYYNGEERAKGNILERFSAQQFPDLHSELNLSSLELGDSALYFCASSENPGQGIGGYTFGSGTRLTVV.

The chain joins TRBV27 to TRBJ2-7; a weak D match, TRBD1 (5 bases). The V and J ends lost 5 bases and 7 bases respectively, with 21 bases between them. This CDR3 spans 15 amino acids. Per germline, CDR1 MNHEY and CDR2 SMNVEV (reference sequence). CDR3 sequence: CASSPDSGLYLEQYF. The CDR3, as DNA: TGTGCCAGCAGTCCAGACAGTGGTCTGTATTTGGAGCAGTACTTC.

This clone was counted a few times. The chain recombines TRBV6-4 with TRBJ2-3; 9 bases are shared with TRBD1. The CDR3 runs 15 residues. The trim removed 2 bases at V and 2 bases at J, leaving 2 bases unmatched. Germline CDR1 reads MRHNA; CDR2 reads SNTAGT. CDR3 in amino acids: CASSDGTGNTDTQYF. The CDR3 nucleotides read TGTGCCAGCAGTGACGGGACAGGGAACACAGATACGCAGTATTTT.

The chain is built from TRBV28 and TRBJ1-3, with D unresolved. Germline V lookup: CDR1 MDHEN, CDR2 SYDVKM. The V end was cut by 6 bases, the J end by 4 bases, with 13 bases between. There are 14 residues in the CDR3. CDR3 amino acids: CASSDAGSGNTIYF. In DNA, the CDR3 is TGTGCCAGCAGCGATGCAGGTTCAGGAAACACCATATATTTT.